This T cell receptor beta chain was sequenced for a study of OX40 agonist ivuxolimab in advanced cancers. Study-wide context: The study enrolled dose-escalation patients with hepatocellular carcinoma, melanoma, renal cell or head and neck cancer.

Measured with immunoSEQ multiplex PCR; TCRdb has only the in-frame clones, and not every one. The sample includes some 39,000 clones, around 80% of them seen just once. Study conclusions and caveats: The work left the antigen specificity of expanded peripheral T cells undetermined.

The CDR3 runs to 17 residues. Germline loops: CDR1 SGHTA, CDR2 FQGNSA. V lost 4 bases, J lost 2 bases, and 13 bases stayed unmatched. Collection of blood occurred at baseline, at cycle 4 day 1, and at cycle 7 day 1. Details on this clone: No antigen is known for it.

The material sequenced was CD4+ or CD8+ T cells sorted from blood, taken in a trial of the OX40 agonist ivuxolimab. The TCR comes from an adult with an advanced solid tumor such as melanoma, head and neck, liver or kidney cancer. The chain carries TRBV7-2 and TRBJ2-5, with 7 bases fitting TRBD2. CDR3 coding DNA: TGTGCCAGCAGCTCATCTCGGGGGAGCGGGGTACAAGAGACCCAGTACTTC. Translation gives CASSSSRGSGVQETQYF. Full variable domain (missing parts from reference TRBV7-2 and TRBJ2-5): GAGVSQSPSNKVTEKGKDVELRCDPISGHTALYWYRQSLGQGLEFLIYFQGNSAPDKSGLPSDRFSAERTGGSVSTLTIQRTQQEDSAVYLCASSSSRGSGVQETQYFGPGTRLLVL.